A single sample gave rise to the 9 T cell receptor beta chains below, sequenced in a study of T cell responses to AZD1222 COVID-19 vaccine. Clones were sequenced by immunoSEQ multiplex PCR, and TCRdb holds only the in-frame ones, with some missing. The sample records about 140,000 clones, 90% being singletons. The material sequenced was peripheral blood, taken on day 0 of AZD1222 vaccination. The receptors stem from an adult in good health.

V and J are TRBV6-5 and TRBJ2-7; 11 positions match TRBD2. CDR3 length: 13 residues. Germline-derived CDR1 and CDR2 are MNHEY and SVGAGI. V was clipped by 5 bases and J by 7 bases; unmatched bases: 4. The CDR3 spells CASSQGLAVEQYF. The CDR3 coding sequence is TGTGCCAGCAGTCAGGGACTAGCGGTAGAGCAGTACTTC.

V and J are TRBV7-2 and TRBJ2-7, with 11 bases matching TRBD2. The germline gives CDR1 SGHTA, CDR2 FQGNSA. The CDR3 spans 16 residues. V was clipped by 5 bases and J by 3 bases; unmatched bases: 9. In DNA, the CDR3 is TGTGCCAGCAGCACCCTGACTAGCGGGGAACTCTACGAGCAGTACTTC. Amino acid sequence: CASSTLTSGELYEQYF.

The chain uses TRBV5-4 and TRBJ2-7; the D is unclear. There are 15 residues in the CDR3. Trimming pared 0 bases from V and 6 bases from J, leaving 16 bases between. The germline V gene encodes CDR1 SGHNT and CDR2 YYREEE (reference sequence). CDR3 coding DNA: TGTGCCAGCAGCTTGGTGGGCGGAGAACGAAGCGAGCAGTACTTC. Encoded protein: CASSLVGGERSEQYF.

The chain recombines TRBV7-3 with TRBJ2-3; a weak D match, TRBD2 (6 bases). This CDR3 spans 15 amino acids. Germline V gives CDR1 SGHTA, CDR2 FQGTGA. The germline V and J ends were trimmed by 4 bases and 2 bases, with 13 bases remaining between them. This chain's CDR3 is CASSSTGLSTDTQYF. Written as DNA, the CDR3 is TGTGCCAGCAGCTCCACGGGACTTTCCACAGATACGCAGTATTTT.

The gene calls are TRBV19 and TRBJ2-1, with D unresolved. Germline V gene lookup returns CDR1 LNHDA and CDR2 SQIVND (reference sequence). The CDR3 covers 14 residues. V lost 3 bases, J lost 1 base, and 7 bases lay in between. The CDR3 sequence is CASSMWASYNEQFF. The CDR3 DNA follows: TGTGCCAGTAGTATGTGGGCTTCCTACAATGAGCAGTTCTTC.

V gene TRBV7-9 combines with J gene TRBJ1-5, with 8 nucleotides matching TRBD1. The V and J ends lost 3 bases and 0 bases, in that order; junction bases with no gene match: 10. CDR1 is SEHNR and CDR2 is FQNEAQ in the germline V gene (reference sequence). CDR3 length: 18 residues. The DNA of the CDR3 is TGTGCCAGCAGCTTCTCTCAGGGGGCCTCCTATAGCAATCAGCCCCAGCATTTT. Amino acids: CASSFSQGASYSNQPQHF.

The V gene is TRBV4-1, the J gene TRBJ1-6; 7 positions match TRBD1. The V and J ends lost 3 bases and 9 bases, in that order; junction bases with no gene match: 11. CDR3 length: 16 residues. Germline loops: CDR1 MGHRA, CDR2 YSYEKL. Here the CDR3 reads CASSHIVNRGSSPLHF. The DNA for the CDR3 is TGCGCCAGCAGCCATATAGTAAACAGGGGAAGTTCACCCCTCCACTTT.

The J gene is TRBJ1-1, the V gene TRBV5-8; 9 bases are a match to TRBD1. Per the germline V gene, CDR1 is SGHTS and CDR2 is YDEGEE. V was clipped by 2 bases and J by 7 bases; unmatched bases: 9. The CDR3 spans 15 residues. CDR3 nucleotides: TGTGCCAGCAGCTTTGGCGAAACAGGGGGCGGTGAAGCTTTCTTT. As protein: CASSFGETGGGEAFF.

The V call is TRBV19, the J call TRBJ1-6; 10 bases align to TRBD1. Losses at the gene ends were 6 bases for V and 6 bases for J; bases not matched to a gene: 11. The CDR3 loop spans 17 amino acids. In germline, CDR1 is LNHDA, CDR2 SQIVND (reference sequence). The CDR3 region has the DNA TGTGCCAGTAGCCAGGGAGTTGGGACAGGGGCTAATTCACCCCTCCACTTT. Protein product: CASSQGVGTGANSPLHF.